These T cell receptor beta chains were read from a single sample in a study of technical replicates of blood from several donors. Libraries were prepared by immunoSEQ multiplex PCR; TCRdb keeps only in-frame clonotypes and omits some of them. Among roughly 80,000 clones listed, 90% to 95% were seen once. Sequenced: T cells isolated from PBMCs. Receptor source: a human donor in good health. The CDR3 runs from the conserved cysteine through the conserved F or W. The D gene is left open where the match is weak. Clone size is not always given. Where it is, it says once, few, many or a class for expanded clones.

J gene,V gene,D gene,clone size,CDR3 DNA,CDR3 protein
TRBJ1-2,TRBV4-1,-,-,TGCGCCAGCAGCCAAGTAGTAAGGGGAGGCTACACCTTC,CASSQVVRGGYTF
TRBJ2-1,TRBV6-6,TRBD2,-,TGTGCCAGCAGGTCCGGGACTAGCGGGAGGTATGAGCAGTTCTTC,CASRSGTSGRYEQFF
TRBJ1-1,TRBV25-1,TRBD1,-,TGTGCCAGCAGTTTAGGGGGCGTAAACACTGAAGCTTTCTTT,CASSLGGVNTEAFF
TRBJ2-7,TRBV30,-,-,TGTGCCTGGAGACTTCAGGGGTCCGAGCAGTACTTC,CAWRLQGSEQYF
TRBJ1-2,TRBV27,TRBD1,-,TGTGCCAGCAGTACAGGGGTAGAGAACTATGGCTACACCTTC,CASSTGVENYGYTF
TRBJ1-5,TRBV2,-,-,TGTGCCAGCAGTGATCCAGGTGAGCCCCAGCATTTT,CASSDPGEPQHF
TRBJ1-5,TRBV30,-,-,TGTGCCTCCCAGAAGAGCAATCAGCCCCAGCATTTT,CASQKSNQPQHF
TRBJ2-2,TRBV27,-,-,TGTGCCAGCAGTTTATTAGGACAAAGGGCCACCGGGGAGCTGTTTTTT,CASSLLGQRATGELFF
TRBJ2-2,TRBV7-3,-,-,TGTGCCAGCAGCCCACAGGGTTGGACCGGGGAGCTGTTTTTT,CASSPQGWTGELFF
TRBJ2-1,TRBV5-6,TRBD2,-,TGTGCCAGCAGATCGACTAGCAGGAGCTCCTACAATGAGCAGTTCTTC,CASRSTSRSSYNEQFF
TRBJ1-1,TRBV4-1,-,-,TGCGCCAGCAGCCAAATAGTGAACACTGAAGCTTTCTTT,CASSQIVNTEAFF
TRBJ2-1,TRBV19,TRBD1,-,TGTGCCAGTAGTGTGGACAGGGGGCGTAATGAGCAGTTCTTC,CASSVDRGRNEQFF
TRBJ2-1,TRBV4-2,-,-,TGTGCCAGCAGCCAAGACGATAGCGGAAGAAATGAGCAGTTCTTC,CASSQDDSGRNEQFF
TRBJ2-1,TRBV7-3,TRBD2,-,TGTGCCAGCAGCTCCACCGGGACTAGCGGTTACAATGAGCAGTTCTTC,CASSSTGTSGYNEQFF
TRBJ1-2,TRBV15,-,-,TGTGCCACCAGCAGAAGGCTAACAGAAAACTATGGCTACACCTTC,CATSRRLTENYGYTF
TRBJ2-1,TRBV27,TRBD2,once,TGTGCCAGCAGTTTCGCGGGAGGTTCGTTCTATGAGCAGTTCTTC,CASSFAGGSFYEQFF
TRBJ2-7,TRBV9,TRBD1,-,TGTGCCGCAAACAGGGGATTTGGCGAGCAGTACTTC,CAANRGFGEQYF
TRBJ1-5,TRBV28,TRBD1,-,TGTGCCAGCAGCTCGACCAGGGGGCTTGGTGCCAATCAGCCCCAGCATTTT,CASSSTRGLGANQPQHF
TRBJ2-1,TRBV30,TRBD2,-,TGTGCCTGGAGTCCTCCGGGACTATACAATGAGCAGTTCTTC,CAWSPPGLYNEQFF
TRBJ2-1,TRBV27,-,-,TGTGCCAGCAGGAGGAGCAACTACAATGAGCAGTTCTTC,CASRRSNYNEQFF
TRBJ2-3,TRBV5-1,-,-,TGCGCCAGCAGCAGGCAGGTCGGCACAGATACGCAGTATTTT,CASSRQVGTDTQYF
TRBJ1-1,TRBV19,TRBD1,-,TGTGCCAGTAGGGCGAGGGACAGATACACTGAAGCTTTCTTT,CASRARDRYTEAFF
TRBJ2-7,TRBV5-4,-,-,TGTGCCAGCTCGGTCTTTCGCGTGAGCTCCTACGAGCAGTACTTC,CASSVFRVSSYEQYF
TRBJ1-5,TRBV10-3,TRBD1,-,TGTGCCATCAGTGAACATATGTCGGGACAGGGGGCTGGGCAGCCCCAGCATTTT,CAISEHMSGQGAGQPQHF
TRBJ1-1,TRBV2,TRBD1,-,TGTGCCAGCAGTGTACAGGGGGCGAGGACTGAAGCTTTCTTT,CASSVQGARTEAFF
TRBJ1-1,TRBV2,TRBD1,-,TGTGCCAGCACTGTTATACAGGGGCGAGCTTTCTTT,CASTVIQGRAFF
TRBJ1-4,TRBV7-2,-,-,TGTGCCAGCAGCCTAAGGGGCCTGGGGGGGGGCCCTAATGAAAAACTGTTTTTT,CASSLRGLGGGPNEKLFF
TRBJ2-5,TRBV5-1,-,-,TGCGCCAGCAGCTTGGGAGCGGTAAAAGAGACCCAGTACTTC,CASSLGAVKETQYF
TRBJ2-7,TRBV18,-,-,TGTGCCAGCTCACCACCGGCAGGCTACGAGCAGTACTTC,CASSPPAGYEQYF
TRBJ2-3,TRBV19,-,-,TGTGCCAGTAGCCCCCGTCCTAGCACAGATACGCAGTATTTT,CASSPRPSTDTQYF
TRBJ2-1,TRBV19,TRBD2,-,TGTGCCAGTAGTATAAGGGGACTAGCGGGAGATGGTGAGCAGTTCTTC,CASSIRGLAGDGEQFF
TRBJ2-7,TRBV5-5,TRBD1,-,TGTGCCAGCGGCCCTAGGGGGCGCGAGCAGTACTTC,CASGPRGREQYF
TRBJ1-2,TRBV7-8,-,-,TGTGCCAGCAGCTTGGACACCAAATATGGCTACACCTTC,CASSLDTKYGYTF
TRBJ2-1,TRBV6-5,TRBD2,-,TGTGCCAGCAGTTGGGAACTAGCGGGAGGGGAAAATGAGCAGTTCTTC,CASSWELAGGENEQFF
TRBJ2-7,TRBV12-2,-,-,TGTGCAAGTCGCTTAGCGCGGGTAGACAAATCCTACGAGCAGTACTTC,CASRLARVDKSYEQYF
TRBJ1-5,TRBV7-2,-,-,TGTGCCAGCAGCTTGAGTCTCAATCAGCCCCAGCATTTT,CASSLSLNQPQHF
TRBJ1-1,TRBV5-6,-,-,TGTGCCAGCAGCTTGAGCGGGTATAAGGGGCCCAGGAACACTGAAGCTTTCTTT,CASSLSGYKGPRNTEAFF
TRBJ2-7,TRBV6-4,TRBD1,-,TGTGCCAGCAGTGAAAACTCGGGACAGTTCTACGAGCAGTACTTC,CASSENSGQFYEQYF
TRBJ1-2,TRBV5-4,TRBD1,-,TGTGCCAGCAGCTCGTACGTAGTACAGGGGATTCCTAACTATGGCTACACCTTC,CASSSYVVQGIPNYGYTF